This passage covers 13 T cell receptor beta chains from one sample sequenced in a study of OX40 agonist ivuxolimab in advanced cancers. Library preparation employed the immunoSEQ multiplex PCR assay. TCRdb stores this immuneACCESS table with in-frame sequences only. Part of the clones is absent; in the studies checked, under half of the shortfall reflects unresolved V genes, and no reason is known for the rest. The sample table shows about 45,000 clones, and approximately 90% are seen once. The top ten constitute around 28% of the sample. Sequencing was performed on CD4+ or CD8+ T cells sorted from blood, taken in a trial of the OX40 agonist ivuxolimab. These receptors originate from an adult with an advanced solid tumor such as melanoma, head and neck, liver or kidney cancer.

The rearrangement uses TRBV6-5 and TRBJ2-7, with 7 bases matching TRBD1. Trimming cost V 5 bases and J 0 bases; bases outside gene matches: 4. The germline V gene encodes CDR1 MNHEY and CDR2 SVGAGI. CDR3 length equals 14 residues. The CDR3: CASSMTGSSYEQYF. CDR3 nucleotides: TGTGCCAGCAGTATGACAGGGAGCTCCTACGAGCAGTACTTC.

The chain couples TRBV9 to TRBJ2-3; 8 nucleotides agree with TRBD2. The trim removed 0 bases at V and 5 bases at J, leaving 11 bases unmatched. Germline V CDR1 and CDR2: SGDLS, YYNGEE. This CDR3 contains 17 residues. This CDR3 reads CASSVGRSGRTRDTQYF. The CDR3 DNA reads TGTGCCAGCAGCGTAGGTAGAAGCGGGAGAACAAGAGATACGCAGTATTTT.

The genes are TRBV29-1 and TRBJ2-1, with TRBD2 identical over 12 bases. The CDR3 is 21 amino acids. Germline lookup yields CDR1 SQVTM and CDR2 ANQGSEA. J lost 0 bases, V lost 5 bases, and 20 bases had no gene match. CDR3 DNA sequence: TGCAGCGTTCACGGCCTAGCGGCTAGCGGGAGGGCGAGGAGCTCCTACAATGAGCAGTTCTTC. It is translated as CSVHGLAASGRARSSYNEQFF.

This clone was counted a single time. The chain has TRBV4-1 and TRBJ2-7, with unresolved D. Germline values: CDR1 MGHRA, CDR2 YSYEKL. CDR3 length: 14 residues. V was trimmed by 0 bases and J by 2 bases, leaving 8 bases between them. This CDR3 is CASSQEASTYEQYF. The CDR3 DNA is TGCGCCAGCAGCCAAGAAGCCAGCACCTACGAGCAGTACTTC.

This chain connects TRBV21-1 to TRBJ1-1; the table assigns TRBD1, which was not confirmed against the DNA. TRBV21-1 is marked as a pseudogene. This CDR3 spans 14 amino acids. The CDR3 region has the DNA TGTGCCAGCAACAATACAGGGGCGTCCACTGAAGCTTTCTTT. Residues: CASNNTGASTEAFF.

This chain links TRBV4-3 with TRBJ2-2, with a possible D match to TRBD2 (6 bases). Germline assignment: CDR1 LGHNA and CDR2 YSLEER. Trimming left V 0 bases short and J 7 bases short, with 15 bases between. This CDR3 region has 16 residues. CDR3 DNA sequence: TGCGCCAGCAGCCAAGACCTGGTACGGGGGATCGGGGAGCTGTTTTTT. Translating gives CASSQDLVRGIGELFF.

The chain couples TRBV14 to TRBJ2-3; D could derive from TRBD1 or TRBD2 (5 bases each). This CDR3 has 17 amino acids. With 4 bases removed from V and 0 bases from J, the gap between germline ends came to 17 bases. Germline lookup yields CDR1 SGHDN and CDR2 FVKESK. The CDR3 DNA follows: TGTGCCAGCAGCCGATATACAGGATGGGACAGCACAGATACGCAGTATTTT. The encoded protein is CASSRYTGWDSTDTQYF.

The rearrangement links TRBV30 to TRBJ1-1; TRBD1 matches 11 bases. The CDR3 has 13 amino acids. J was trimmed by 10 bases and V by 4 bases; bases with no gene match: 8. CDR1 is GTSNPN, CDR2 SVGIG, per germline (reference sequence). This chain's CDR3 is CAWTGTGGLVAFF. In DNA, the CDR3 is TGTGCCTGGACCGGGACAGGGGGTTTGGTAGCTTTCTTT.

DNA for the CDR3: TGCGCCAGCACGTTAGCCGGCGGGGAGCTGTTTTTT. It encodes CASTLAGGELFF. This sequence joins TRBV5-1 and TRBJ2-2; D ambiguous. Trimming stripped 6 bases from V and 7 bases from J, with 10 bases between. Germline V gene sequence: CDR1 SGHRS, CDR2 YFSETQ. The CDR3 sequence is 12 residues long. The full variable domain, in which reference TRBV5-1 and TRBJ2-2 provide the parts outside the CDR3, is KAGVTQTPRYLIKTRGQQVTLSCSPISGHRSVSWYQQTPGQGLQFLFEYFSETQRNKGNFPGRFSGRQFSNSRSEMNVSTLELGDSALYLCASTLAGGELFFGEGSRLTVL.

The chain uses TRBV27 and TRBJ2-1; 8 bases fit TRBD1. Looked up from germline, CDR1 is MNHEY and CDR2 is SMNVEV (reference sequence). The V and J ends lost 7 bases and 3 bases, in that order; junction bases with no gene match: 5. The CDR3 sequence is 14 residues long. The CDR3 spells CASKTGAIYNEQFF. The DNA for the CDR3 is TGTGCCAGCAAGACAGGGGCTATCTACAATGAGCAGTTCTTC.

The rearrangement links TRBV9 to TRBJ2-1; 10 bases align to TRBD2. Per germline, CDR1 SGDLS and CDR2 YYNGEE. This CDR3 has 17 residues. Trimming cost V 3 bases and J 0 bases; bases outside gene matches: 6. Here the CDR3 DNA reads TGTGCCAGCAGCGCAGGACTAGCGGAAAGCTCCTACAATGAGCAGTTCTTC. Amino acid sequence: CASSAGLAESSYNEQFF.

The chain carries TRBV29-1 and TRBJ2-1; 7 positions match TRBD2. The junction had 8 bases not matched to a gene; V was cut back by 0 bases and J by 6 bases. This CDR3 has 15 amino acids. Germline V gene lookup returns CDR1 SQVTM and CDR2 ANQGSEA. The CDR3 here is CSVEEGRGGLNEQFF. The CDR3 DNA reads as TGCAGCGTTGAAGAAGGGAGGGGCGGTCTCAATGAGCAGTTCTTC.

The chain uses TRBV27 and TRBJ2-7; 9 nucleotides match TRBD1. V trimming: 6 bases; J trimming: 5 bases; junction bases outside the gene matches: 5. Germline CDR1 MNHEY, CDR2 SMNVEV (reference sequence). The CDR3 is made up of 13 amino acids. The CDR3 bases are TGTGCCAGCAGCCTTACAGGGGGCCACGAGCAGTACTTC. Encoded protein: CASSLTGGHEQYF.